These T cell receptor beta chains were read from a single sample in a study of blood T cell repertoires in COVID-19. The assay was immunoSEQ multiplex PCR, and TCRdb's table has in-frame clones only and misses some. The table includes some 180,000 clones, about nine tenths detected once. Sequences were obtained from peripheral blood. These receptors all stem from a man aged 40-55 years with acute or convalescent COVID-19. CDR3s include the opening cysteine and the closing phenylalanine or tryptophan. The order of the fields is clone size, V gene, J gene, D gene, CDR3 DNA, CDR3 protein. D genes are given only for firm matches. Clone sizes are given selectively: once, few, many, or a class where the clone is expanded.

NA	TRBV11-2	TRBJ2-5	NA	TGTGCCAGCAGCGACCGCCACCGGGACTCGCAGTACCAAGAGACCCAGTACTTC	CASSDRHRDSQYQETQYF
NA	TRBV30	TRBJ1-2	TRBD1	TGTGCCGGGCCGGGACAGGGGATCTATGGCTACACCTTC	CAGPGQGIYGYTF
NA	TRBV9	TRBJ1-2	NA	TGTGCCAGCAGCGTAGCCAACGGTCGAGCTAACTATGGCTACACCTTC	CASSVANGRANYGYTF
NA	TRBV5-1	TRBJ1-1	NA	TGCGCCAGCAGCTTGGGGGGGCGTGGGAACACTGAAGCTTTCTTT	CASSLGGRGNTEAFF
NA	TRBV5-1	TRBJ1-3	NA	TGCGCCAGCAGCTTGGAACCGCAGGGAAGTAGTGGAAACACCATATATTTT	CASSLEPQGSSGNTIYF
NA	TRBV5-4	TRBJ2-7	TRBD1	TGTGCCAGCAGCTTGGGGGACAGGGTAGCCTACGAGCAGTACTTC	CASSLGDRVAYEQYF
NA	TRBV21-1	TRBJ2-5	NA	TGTGCCAGCAGCAAAGAAAGCGGGGGGGCTACGACCCAGTACTTC	CASSKESGGATTQYF
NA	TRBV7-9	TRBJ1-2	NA	TGTGCCAGCAGCCCAACGTCCGGGGGCTACACCTTC	CASSPTSGGYTF
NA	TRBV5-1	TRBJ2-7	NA	TGCGCCAGCAGCTTGAGAGGCAGGGGCCACGAGCAGTACTTC	CASSLRGRGHEQYF
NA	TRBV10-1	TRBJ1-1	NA	TGCGCCAGCAGTGGAGCCATGAACACTGAAGCTTTCTTT	CASSGAMNTEAFF
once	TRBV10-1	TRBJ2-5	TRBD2	TGCGCCAGCAGTGAGGGGCGGGGGATCTGGGAGACCCAGTACTTC	CASSEGRGIWETQYF
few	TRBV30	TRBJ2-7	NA	TGTGCCTGGAGTATCCGCTACGAGCAGTACTTC	CAWSIRYEQYF
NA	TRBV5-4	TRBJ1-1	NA	TGTGCCAGCAGCTTGAGGACAGCGAACACTGAAGCTTTCTTT	CASSLRTANTEAFF
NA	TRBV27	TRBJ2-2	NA	TGTGCCAGCAGTTTTACAGCGGCCGGGGAGCTGTTTTTT	CASSFTAAGELFF
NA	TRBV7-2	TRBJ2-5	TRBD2	TGTGCCAGCAGCCGGGGCAGCGGGGGCCGAGAGACCCAGTACTTC	CASSRGSGGRETQYF